These T cell receptor beta chains were read from a single sample in a study of regulatory T cells in long-lasting Graves disease. TCRdb processed the multiplex PCR reads anew with MiXCR; each CDR3 protein has one entry. This table has about 660,000 distinct CDR3 sequences, roughly 30% appearing once. Sequencing was performed on peripheral blood mononuclear cells (PBMCs), taken when the disease was refractory, from a patient treated with antithyroid drugs. These TCRs come from a female donor with Graves disease. The conserved cysteine and the conserved F or W are not part of the CDR3 here. Each record gives: D gene, V gene, clone size, CDR3 protein. A D gene is named only where the DNA matches it firmly. Where a row states a size, it is once, few, many or the class of an expanded clone; other rows omit it.

d_gene: NA; v_gene: TRBV7-9; abundance: NA; CDR3aa: ASSFDQGRRYEQY
d_gene: NA; v_gene: TRBV19; abundance: NA; CDR3aa: ASSIGLRDALD
d_gene: TRBD1; v_gene: TRBV4-1; abundance: once; CDR3aa: ASSHPPDRAGNTIY
d_gene: TRBD1; v_gene: TRBV7-9; abundance: NA; CDR3aa: ASSSPPGTGKYEQY
d_gene: NA; v_gene: TRBV29-1; abundance: NA; CDR3aa: SVQGWGYT
d_gene: NA; v_gene: TRBV6-2/TRBV6-3; abundance: NA; CDR3aa: ASRSLGGLPGNTIY
d_gene: NA; v_gene: TRBV12-3/TRBV12-4; abundance: many; CDR3aa: ASSLSRDFSYEQY
d_gene: NA; v_gene: TRBV12-3/TRBV12-4; abundance: many; CDR3aa: ASSLRGGDEKLF
d_gene: TRBD1; v_gene: TRBV27; abundance: few; CDR3aa: ASRFLDRGPYEQY
d_gene: TRBD1; v_gene: TRBV19; abundance: NA; CDR3aa: ASSQGASEETQY
d_gene: NA; v_gene: TRBV25-1; abundance: few; CDR3aa: ASSEVVGGSTEAF
d_gene: NA; v_gene: TRBV5-1; abundance: few; CDR3aa: ASSKTVRLNTEAF
d_gene: TRBD2; v_gene: TRBV2; abundance: NA; CDR3aa: ASSEGLAGLPYEQY
d_gene: TRBD1; v_gene: TRBV11-2; abundance: few; CDR3aa: ASSPRTGGTDTQY
d_gene: NA; v_gene: TRBV12-3/TRBV12-4; abundance: few; CDR3aa: ASSNTGHGETQY
d_gene: NA; v_gene: TRBV20-1; abundance: NA; CDR3aa: SASQASTQDTEAF
d_gene: TRBD1; v_gene: TRBV11-1; abundance: many; CDR3aa: ASTTDLGQGSGANVLT
d_gene: NA; v_gene: TRBV11-3; abundance: many; CDR3aa: ASSLATGAGETQY
d_gene: NA; v_gene: TRBV7-2; abundance: once; CDR3aa: ASSLTRASSPIY
d_gene: NA; v_gene: TRBV11-2; abundance: NA; CDR3aa: ASSLGRVGETQY
d_gene: NA; v_gene: TRBV6-1; abundance: NA; CDR3aa: ASSTRGISNQPQH
d_gene: NA; v_gene: TRBV11-2; abundance: NA; CDR3aa: ASSLVGGASGYT
d_gene: NA; v_gene: TRBV29-1; abundance: few; CDR3aa: SVEVQYPEAF
d_gene: TRBD1; v_gene: TRBV20-1; abundance: NA; CDR3aa: SVSRRTGGTDTQY
d_gene: NA; v_gene: TRBV10-3; abundance: few; CDR3aa: AIIAGDNAYEQY
d_gene: NA; v_gene: TRBV12-3/TRBV12-4; abundance: many; CDR3aa: ASSLSRAEQY
d_gene: TRBD2; v_gene: TRBV7-2; abundance: many; CDR3aa: ASSSGSSGETQY
d_gene: TRBD1; v_gene: TRBV6-1; abundance: few; CDR3aa: ASGQDTGPAGELF
d_gene: TRBD1; v_gene: TRBV7-2; abundance: NA; CDR3aa: ASSLGQGISDGYT
d_gene: TRBD1; v_gene: TRBV6-1; abundance: NA; CDR3aa: ASRQGQGGTEAF
d_gene: TRBD2; v_gene: TRBV12-3/TRBV12-4; abundance: many; CDR3aa: ASGMASGETQY
d_gene: TRBD1; v_gene: TRBV7-9; abundance: NA; CDR3aa: ASTLGSGQGNQPQH
d_gene: NA; v_gene: TRBV4-1; abundance: NA; CDR3aa: ASNQQETQY
d_gene: NA; v_gene: TRBV20-1; abundance: few; CDR3aa: SARGGAEKLF
d_gene: NA; v_gene: TRBV6-1; abundance: NA; CDR3aa: ASSRPAVGETQY
d_gene: TRBD1; v_gene: TRBV11-2; abundance: many; CDR3aa: ASSETTGSYEQY
d_gene: NA; v_gene: TRBV6-9; abundance: NA; CDR3aa: ASSSRDFSNQPQH
d_gene: TRBD2; v_gene: TRBV11-2; abundance: NA; CDR3aa: ASSLLLAGGPYEQY
d_gene: NA; v_gene: TRBV29-1; abundance: NA; CDR3aa: SARGDWGYT
d_gene: NA; v_gene: TRBV29-1; abundance: NA; CDR3aa: SVYGVAEQETQY
d_gene: NA; v_gene: TRBV2; abundance: few; CDR3aa: ASSEVVVVRLWEETQY
d_gene: NA; v_gene: TRBV11-2; abundance: NA; CDR3aa: ASSLVTSSLGGYT
d_gene: NA; v_gene: TRBV7-9; abundance: few; CDR3aa: ASSFGRPEGETQY
d_gene: NA; v_gene: TRBV3-1; abundance: many; CDR3aa: ASSQVPGETQY
d_gene: NA; v_gene: TRBV20-1; abundance: many; CDR3aa: SARTGWNQPQH
d_gene: NA; v_gene: TRBV25-1; abundance: NA; CDR3aa: ASSGRTFWGRDYGYT
d_gene: NA; v_gene: TRBV20-1; abundance: NA; CDR3aa: SARKAGGGSYSNQPQH
d_gene: NA; v_gene: TRBV24-1; abundance: NA; CDR3aa: ATSDSPVTDGYT
d_gene: TRBD2; v_gene: TRBV2; abundance: NA; CDR3aa: ASSAGGSNLSGGETQY
d_gene: TRBD1; v_gene: TRBV20-1; abundance: NA; CDR3aa: SAPRTGEKNGYT